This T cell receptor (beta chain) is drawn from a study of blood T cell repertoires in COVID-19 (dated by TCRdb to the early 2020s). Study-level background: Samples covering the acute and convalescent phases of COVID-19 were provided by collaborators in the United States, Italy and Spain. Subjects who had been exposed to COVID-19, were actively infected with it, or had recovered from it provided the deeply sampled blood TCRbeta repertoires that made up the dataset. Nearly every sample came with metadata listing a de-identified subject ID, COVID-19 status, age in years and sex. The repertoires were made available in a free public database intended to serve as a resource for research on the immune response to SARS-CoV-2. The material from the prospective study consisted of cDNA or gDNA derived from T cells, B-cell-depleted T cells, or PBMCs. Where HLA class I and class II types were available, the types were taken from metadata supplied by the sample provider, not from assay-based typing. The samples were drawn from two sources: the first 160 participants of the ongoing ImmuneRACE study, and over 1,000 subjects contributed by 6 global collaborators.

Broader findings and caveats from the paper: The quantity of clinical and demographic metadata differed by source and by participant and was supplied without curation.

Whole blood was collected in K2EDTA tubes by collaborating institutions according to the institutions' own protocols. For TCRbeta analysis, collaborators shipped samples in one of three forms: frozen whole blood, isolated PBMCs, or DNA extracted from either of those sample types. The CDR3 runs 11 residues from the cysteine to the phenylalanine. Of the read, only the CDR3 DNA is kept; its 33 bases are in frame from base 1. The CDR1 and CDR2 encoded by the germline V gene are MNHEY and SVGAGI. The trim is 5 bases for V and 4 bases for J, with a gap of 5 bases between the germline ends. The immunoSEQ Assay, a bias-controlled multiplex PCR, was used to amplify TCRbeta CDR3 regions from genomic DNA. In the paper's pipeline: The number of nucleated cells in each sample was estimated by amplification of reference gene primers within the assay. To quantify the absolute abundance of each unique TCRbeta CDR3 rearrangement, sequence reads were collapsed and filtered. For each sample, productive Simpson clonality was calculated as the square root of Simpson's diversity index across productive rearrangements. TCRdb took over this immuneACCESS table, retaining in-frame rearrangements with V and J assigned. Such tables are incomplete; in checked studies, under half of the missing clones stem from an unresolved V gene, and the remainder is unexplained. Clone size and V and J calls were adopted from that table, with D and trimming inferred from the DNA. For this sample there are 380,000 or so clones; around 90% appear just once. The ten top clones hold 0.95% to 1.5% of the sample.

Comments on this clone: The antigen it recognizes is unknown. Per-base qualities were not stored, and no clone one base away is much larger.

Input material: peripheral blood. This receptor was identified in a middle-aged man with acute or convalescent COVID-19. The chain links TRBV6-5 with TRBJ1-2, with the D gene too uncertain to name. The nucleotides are TGTGCCAGCAGTCCTACCTATGGCTACACCTTC. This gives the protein CASSPTYGYTF.